This T cell receptor (beta chain) was observed in a study of blood T cell repertoires in COVID-19. Trimming pared 3 bases from V and 4 bases from J, leaving 14 bases between. Germline loops: CDR1 LGHNA, CDR2 YSLEER. The CDR3 covers 15 residues. In the source study's methods: Estimation of nucleated cell counts relied on the amplification of reference gene primers. Produced via immunoSEQ multiplex PCR; TCRdb's table is partial and in-frame only. The V and J calls and the clone size are those of that table, but D and trimming were determined from the DNA. This table has fewer than 350,000 clones, 81% appearing once.

This receptor was obtained from a woman in her sixties or seventies with active or convalescent COVID-19. This rearrangement joins TRBV4-3 to TRBJ2-3, with D perhaps TRBD2 (5 bases). What was sequenced was peripheral blood. CDR3 in DNA: TGCGCCAGCAGCCAGGCAAAGGGAGTCGCAGATACGCAGTATTTT. It encodes CASSQAKGVADTQYF.